This is a list of T cell receptor beta chains from one sample in a study of blood T cells in healthy people across ages. TCRdb reprocessed the 5' RACE reads with MiXCR, giving one entry per CDR3 protein. The table lists roughly 1,700,000 distinct CDR3 sequences, about 30% of them singletons. Material for sequencing was blood. Receptors originate from a woman aged 25 to 39 in good health. CDR3s include the opening cysteine and the closing phenylalanine or tryptophan. Each record gives: D gene, V gene, J gene, clone size, CDR3 DNA, CDR3 protein. The D gene is left open where the match is weak. The size entry is marked missing in some rows and otherwise reads once, few, many or a size class.

-	TRBV7-2	TRBJ2-3	-	TGTGCCAGCAGCGCTGGAGGAGGTTCCTTCCAAGATACGCAGTATTTT	CASSAGGGSFQDTQYF
TRBD1	TRBV6-1	TRBJ1-1	-	TGTGCCAGCAGTGTCCGGCGGGGTGGGACAGGGGAATACACTGAAGCTTTCTTT	CASSVRRGGTGEYTEAFF
-	TRBV10-3	TRBJ1-4	-	TGTGCCATCAGTGCAGGGGATCTGAATGAAAAACGGTTTTTT	CAISAGDLNEKRFF
TRBD1	TRBV10-3	TRBJ1-1	few	TGTGCCATCAGTGCAGGGGGGAACACTGAAGCTTTCTTT	CAISAGGNTEAFF
-	TRBV6-6	TRBJ2-5	few	TGTGCCAGCAGTTACGTGGTATCCCCCCGAGAGACCCAGTACTTC	CASSYVVSPRETQYF
TRBD2	TRBV20-1	TRBJ2-5	-	TGCAGTGCTAGAGACACTGTAGGACTAGCGGGGGGGAAGACGGGGACCCAGTACTTC	CSARDTVGLAGGKTGTQYF
-	TRBV28	TRBJ1-1	-	TGTGCCAGCAGTTTAACGGACCGAATCTTGAACACTGAAGCTTTCTTT	CASSLTDRILNTEAFF
-	TRBV29-1	TRBJ1-1	-	TGCAGCGTGGACATGATGCGGTATGTGAACACTGAAGCTTTCTTT	CSVDMMRYVNTEAFF
-	TRBV12-3/TRBV12-4	TRBJ2-1	many	TGTGCCAGCTCCCTCTTGGACAACTCCTACAATGAGCAGTTCTTC	CASSLLDNSYNEQFF
-	TRBV2	TRBJ1-5	few	TGTGCCAGCAGTTATAACGAAAATCAGCCCCAGCATTTT	CASSYNENQPQHF
TRBD1	TRBV10-3	TRBJ2-1	once	TGTGCCACCACAGCCCGGGACAGCTACAATGAGCAGTTCTTC	CATTARDSYNEQFF
-	TRBV3-1	TRBJ1-5	-	TGTGCCAGCAGCCCTTTTGTAGGGGTCGGTCAGCCCCAGCATTTT	CASSPFVGVGQPQHF
-	TRBV6-6	TRBJ2-1	-	TGTGCCAGCAGTTACGGGGGCGGGACTTACTACAATGAGCAGTTCTTC	CASSYGGGTYYNEQFF
TRBD2	TRBV6-6	TRBJ2-5	many	TGTGCCAGCAGTTTTCCGGGACTAGCGGGGGGGGAGACCCAGTACTTC	CASSFPGLAGGETQYF
-	TRBV15	TRBJ2-7	-	TGTGCCACCAGCAGAGGGATTAAGGGCTATTACTACGAGCAGTACTTC	CATSRGIKGYYYEQYF
TRBD1	TRBV9	TRBJ2-1	many	TGTGCCAGCAGCGTAGGGGACAGAAGCAATGAGCAGTTCTTC	CASSVGDRSNEQFF
-	TRBV28	TRBJ2-7	few	TGTGCCAGCAGTTTTAAGTTCCAGTACTTC	CASSFKFQYF
TRBD2	TRBV7-2	TRBJ2-3	-	TGTGCCAGCAGCTTAGTTTCTCGAGCGGGAGAGGTCGATACGCAGTATTTT	CASSLVSRAGEVDTQYF
-	TRBV29-1	TRBJ2-6	many	TGCAGCGTTGGTTCAGCAACTGGGGCCAACGTCCTGACTTTC	CSVGSATGANVLTF
-	TRBV5-1	TRBJ2-3	few	TGCGCCAGCAGCGTGGATCCTACGGGGCGTACGCAGTATTTT	CASSVDPTGRTQYF
-	TRBV7-2	TRBJ2-7	few	TGTGCCAGCAGCTTAGGCGCGAACGCGGTCTACGAGCAGTACTTC	CASSLGANAVYEQYF
-	TRBV20-1	TRBJ1-5	once	TGCAGTGCTAGAGGTCAGCGCCCAACGGGGCATCAGCCCCAGCATTTT	CSARGQRPTGHQPQHF
-	TRBV5-1	TRBJ1-5	-	TGCGCCAGCAGCCTTGACGGGGTAAAGCCCCAGCATTTT	CASSLDGVKPQHF